The 4 T cell receptor beta chains presented below share a single source sample, sequenced in a study of human versus mouse CDR3 diversity and MHC coevolution. Sequencing was performed with immunoSEQ multiplex PCR; in TCRdb, only in-frame clones are kept and a portion is missing. The table includes about 60,000 clones, 94% detected once. Sequenced input: naive CD4+ T cells from blood. Subset indicated: CD45RO-negative CD62L-positive naive CD4 T cells. The receptors here all came from a person in their sixties in good health.

This chain uses TRBV11-2 with TRBJ1-1; the D gene is possibly TRBD1 (5 bases). Trimming stripped 5 bases from V and 9 bases from J, with 25 bases between. Germline CDR1 SGHAT, CDR2 FQNNGV. The CDR3 has 16 amino acids. The CDR3 spells CASSEIRGYQTLKAFF. DNA for the CDR3: TGTGCCAGCAGCGAAATAAGGGGTTACCAGACCCTTAAAGCTTTCTTT.

The chain links TRBV19 to TRBJ2-3; TRBD2 is a possible D gene (5 bases). This CDR3 spans 14 amino acids. The V gene lost 4 bases and the J gene lost 3 bases, with 11 bases spanning the gap. Per germline, CDR1 LNHDA and CDR2 SQIVND (reference sequence). The CDR3 sequence: CASSNEPGTDTQYF. CDR3 nucleotides: TGTGCCAGTAGTAACGAGCCGGGGACAGATACGCAGTATTTT.

Turning to this clone: At one boundary the junction diverges from the germline segment, which might be a read error. The chain is built from TRBV5-8 and TRBJ1-2; 8 bases match TRBD1. The CDR3 consists of 14 residues. The V gene's germline CDR1 is SGHTS and CDR2 YDEGEE. In nucleotides, the CDR3 is TGTGCCAGCAGCCCAGGGGGCATCAACTCTGGCTACACCTTC. This gives the protein CASSPGGINSGYTF.

This clone was seen just once. This chain connects TRBV11-2 to TRBJ2-3; TRBD1 aligns across 8 bases. The CDR3 contains 15 residues. The V and J ends lost 5 bases and 2 bases, in that order; junction bases with no gene match: 6. Germline CDR1 is SGHAT and CDR2 is FQNNGV. CDR3: CASSVSGGLTDTQYF. Written as DNA, the CDR3 is TGTGCCAGCAGCGTTTCAGGGGGCCTCACAGATACGCAGTATTTT.